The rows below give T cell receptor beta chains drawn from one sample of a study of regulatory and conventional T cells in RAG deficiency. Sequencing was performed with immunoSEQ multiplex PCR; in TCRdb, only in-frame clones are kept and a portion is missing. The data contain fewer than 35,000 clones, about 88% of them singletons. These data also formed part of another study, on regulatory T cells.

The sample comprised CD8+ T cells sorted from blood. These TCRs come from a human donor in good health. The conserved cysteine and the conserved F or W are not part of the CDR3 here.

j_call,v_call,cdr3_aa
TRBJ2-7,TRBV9,ASSVGRGQGLEQY
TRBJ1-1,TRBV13,ASSENGGITEAF
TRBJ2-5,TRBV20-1,SASETQY
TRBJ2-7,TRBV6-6,ASSDNRDEQY
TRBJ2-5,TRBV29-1,SVVGARGAQY
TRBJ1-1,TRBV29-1,SGLNRDRGNRITEAF
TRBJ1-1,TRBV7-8,ASSFLAVNTEAF
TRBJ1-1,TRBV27,ASSYLGSMNTEAF
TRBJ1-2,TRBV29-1,SVVSGGQGDNYGYT
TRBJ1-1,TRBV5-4,ASSLVGQGQMNTEAF
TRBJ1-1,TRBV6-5,ASSLSTGRNTEAF
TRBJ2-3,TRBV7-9,ASSLRASGSTDTQY
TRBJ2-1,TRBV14,ASSRTGQGAFNEQL
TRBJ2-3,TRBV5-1,ASSSPLRSGSQDTQY
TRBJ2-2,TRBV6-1,ASSALTVTGELF
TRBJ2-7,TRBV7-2,ASSLFGQGAHEQY
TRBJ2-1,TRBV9,ASSGAPLASNEQF
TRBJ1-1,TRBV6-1,ASSDRGGNTEAF
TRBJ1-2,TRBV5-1,AGITGGGYGYT
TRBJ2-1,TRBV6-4,ASSDSSGGRNEQF
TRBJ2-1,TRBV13,ASSPTGSSYNEQF
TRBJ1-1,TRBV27,ASAMGGDSNEAF
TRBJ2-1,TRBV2,ASTLSLGAGYNEQF
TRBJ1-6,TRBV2,ATTGYDRNSPLH
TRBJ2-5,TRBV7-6,ASSFSYLTAQETQY
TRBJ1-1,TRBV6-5,ASSSTGPNTEAF
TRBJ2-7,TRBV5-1,ASSLVTGSYEQY
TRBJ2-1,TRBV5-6,ASSGQGFYNEQF
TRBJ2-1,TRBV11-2,ASSPPPILLDARNNEQF
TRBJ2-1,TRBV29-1,SVAPGQGYGQF
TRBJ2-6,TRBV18,ASSPPAGANVLT
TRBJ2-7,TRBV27,ASSSGRYEQY
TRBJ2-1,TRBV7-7,ASSPSGGALHEQF
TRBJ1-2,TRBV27,ASSYPMTGRYGYT
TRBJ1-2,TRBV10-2,ASSEFQGGGYT
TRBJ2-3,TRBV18,ASSPLQGVQDTQY
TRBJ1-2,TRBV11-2,ASSLRNPGIYGYT
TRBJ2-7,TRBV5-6,ASSLALGQGWYDEQY
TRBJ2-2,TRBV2,ASSLKNTGELF
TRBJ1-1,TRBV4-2,ASSQEGGPQGTEAF
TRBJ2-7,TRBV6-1,ASSPGTFLSYEQY
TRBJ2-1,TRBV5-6,ASSFRVLASYNEQF
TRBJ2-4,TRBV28,ASSSGGIAENIQY
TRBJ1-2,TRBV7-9,ASSLGGISNYGYT
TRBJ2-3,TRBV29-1,STKGVSTDTQY
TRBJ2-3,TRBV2,ASSGSTDTQY
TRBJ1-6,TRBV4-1,ASSHGPQSYNSPLH
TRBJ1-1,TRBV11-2,ASSAGGGTEAF
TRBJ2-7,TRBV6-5,ASSKDTYEQY
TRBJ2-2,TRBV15,ATSRAGSGSAGELF
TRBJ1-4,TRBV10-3,AISESTGVGEKLF
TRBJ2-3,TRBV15,ATSRGTGLAGSDTQY